Each of the 6 T cell receptor beta chains below was sequenced from the same sample in a study of cytomegalovirus exposure and HLA in healthy donors. The PCR contained 60 Vbeta and 13 Jbeta primers. The data were produced by immunoSEQ multiplex PCR, yet TCRdb's version contains in-frame clones alone and is incomplete. The sample includes some 120,000 clones, less than 85% of them seen just once. Sample: PBMCs. These receptors originate from a man younger than 40 in good health and CMV-seropositive.

This chain links TRBV7-2 with TRBJ2-3; possibly TRBD2 for D (6 bases). V lost 5 bases and J 0 bases, leaving 15 bases between the germline ends. The CDR3 has 16 residues. Per germline, CDR1 SGHTA and CDR2 FQGNSA. In nucleotides, the CDR3 is TGTGCCAGCAGCCCCCGGCCACTAGCTAGCACAGATACGCAGTATTTT. Its translation: CASSPRPLASTDTQYF.

The chain carries TRBV19 and TRBJ1-4, with a tentative D call TRBD1 (6 bases). This CDR3 contains 15 residues. Trimming stripped 6 bases from V and 2 bases from J, with 13 bases between. Germline CDR1 reads LNHDA; CDR2 reads SQIVND (reference sequence). The CDR3 nucleotides read TGTGCCAGTAGAAAAGGGGGGGTGACTAATGAAAAACTGTTTTTT. This codes for CASRKGGVTNEKLFF.

The V and J genes are TRBV27 and TRBJ1-1; D not resolved. The CDR3 loop spans 11 amino acids. V shed 4 bases and J shed 8 bases, with 8 bases lying between them. The germline V gene has CDR1 MNHEY and CDR2 SMNVEV (reference sequence). The CDR3 protein is CASSSPSEAFF. The DNA for the CDR3 is TGTGCCAGCAGTTCCCCATCAGAAGCTTTCTTT.

The rearrangement joins TRBV9 to TRBJ1-1; D is undetermined. Trimming stripped 0 bases from V and 3 bases from J, with 6 bases between. CDR3 size: 13 residues. Per the germline V gene, CDR1 is SGDLS and CDR2 is YYNGEE. The DNA for the CDR3 is TGTGCCAGCAGCGTAGATGAGGACACTGAAGCTTTCTTT. This sequence encodes CASSVDEDTEAFF.

CDR3 DNA: TGTGCCAGCAGCCAAGAGCGGGGAGGGTACAATCAGCCCCAGCATTTT. This sequence encodes CASSQERGGYNQPQHF. The V call is TRBV4-2, the J call TRBJ1-5, with unresolved D. Germline V lookup: CDR1 LGHNA, CDR2 YNFKEQ. The CDR3 has 16 amino acids. Trimming removed 0 bases from V and 3 bases from J, with 12 bases in between.

A single count supports this clone. V and J are TRBV2 and TRBJ2-5, with 10 bases fitting TRBD2. The germline V gene has CDR1 SNHLY and CDR2 FYNNEI. Trimming at V came to 6 bases and at J to 7 bases, leaving 8 bases not matched to a gene. The CDR3 runs to 14 residues. The CDR3, as DNA: TGTGCCAGCAGCTGGACTAGCGGTAGAGGGACCCAGTACTTC. This translates into CASSWTSGRGTQYF.